The subject of this entry is one T cell receptor beta chain. This sample is part of a study of cytomegalovirus exposure and HLA in healthy donors. Trimming removed 5 bases at V and 2 bases at J, with 13 bases between. Germline assignment: CDR1 MDHEN and CDR2 SYDVKM. The CDR3 totals 14 residues. Researchers ran the PCR with 60 Vbeta and 13 Jbeta primers. TCRdb keeps only in-frame clones here, not all; method: immunoSEQ multiplex PCR. The data contain about 91,000 clones, 90% of them seen just once; the ten biggest clones take up under 2.5%. The genes are TRBV28 and TRBJ2-7; D not certain. This receptor was identified in a man younger than 35 in good health and CMV-seronegative. Sample: PBMCs. CDR3 nucleotide sequence: TGTGCCAGCAGTCCGCCCCCACCTACCTACGAGCAGTACTTC. Protein product: CASSPPPPTYEQYF.